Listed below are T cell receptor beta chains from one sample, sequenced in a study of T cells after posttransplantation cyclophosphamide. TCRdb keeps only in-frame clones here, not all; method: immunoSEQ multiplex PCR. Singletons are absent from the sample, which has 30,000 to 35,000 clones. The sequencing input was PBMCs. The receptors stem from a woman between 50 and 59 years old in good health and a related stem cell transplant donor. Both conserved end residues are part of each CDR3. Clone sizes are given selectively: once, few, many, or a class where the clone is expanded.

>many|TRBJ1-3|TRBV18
CASSSQGGRSSGNTIYF
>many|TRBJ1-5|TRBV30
CAWSATGGRSPQHF
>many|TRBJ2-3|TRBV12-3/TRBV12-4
CASASRLAGRTDTQYF
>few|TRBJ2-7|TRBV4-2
CASSQTSGSIYEQYF
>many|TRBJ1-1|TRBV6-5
CASSYWQSTEAFF
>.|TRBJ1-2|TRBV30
CAWSQGSYGYTF
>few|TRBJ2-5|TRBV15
CATSRDRRGETQYF
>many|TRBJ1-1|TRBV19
CASSQGRGKNTEAFF
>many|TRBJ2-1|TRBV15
CATSRTSGVRAYNEQFF
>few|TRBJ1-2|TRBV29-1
CSVENRRVGYTF
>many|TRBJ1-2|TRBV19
CASSIGQGIPQSYGYTF
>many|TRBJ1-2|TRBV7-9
CASSLATGGGYTF
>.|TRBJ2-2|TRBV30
CASTGGTNTGELFF
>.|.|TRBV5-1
CASSLVQGLNEQYF
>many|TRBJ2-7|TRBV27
CASSPTSGRFYEQYF
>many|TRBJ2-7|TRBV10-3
CAISLQELSSYEQYF
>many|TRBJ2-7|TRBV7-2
CASKRESHEQYF
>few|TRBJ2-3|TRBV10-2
CASNRVGLTDTQYF
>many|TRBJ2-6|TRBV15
CATRGWDGANVLTF
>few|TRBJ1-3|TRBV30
CAGQGQGGNTIYF
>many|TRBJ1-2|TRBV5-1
CASSLALDFDGYTF
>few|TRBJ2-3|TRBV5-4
CASSLARRATDTQYF
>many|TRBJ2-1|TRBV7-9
CASSTGLAGFDEQFF
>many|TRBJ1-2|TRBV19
CASSIAAGNYGYTF
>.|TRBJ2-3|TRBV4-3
CASSQAVGTGRSDTQYF
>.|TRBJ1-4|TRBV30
CAWSGDREVNEKLFF
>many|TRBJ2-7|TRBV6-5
CASSYPLAGGSEQYF
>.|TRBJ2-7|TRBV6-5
CASSYSMGGKAYEQYF
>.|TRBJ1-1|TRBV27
CANLRQGGGMNTEAFF
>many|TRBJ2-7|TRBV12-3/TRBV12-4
CASRRSSVYEQYF
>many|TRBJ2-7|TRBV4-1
CASSPTREGRNEQYF
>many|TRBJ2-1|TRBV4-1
CASSQELAGGGNNEQFF
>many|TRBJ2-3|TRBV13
CASSNSGWSGTDTQYF
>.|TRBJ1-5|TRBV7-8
CASSPGRPSNQPQHF
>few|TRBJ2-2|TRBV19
CASRHTSGHTGELFF
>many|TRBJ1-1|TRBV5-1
CASSPGRVTTEAFF
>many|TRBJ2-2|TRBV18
CASSPEGPTTGELFF
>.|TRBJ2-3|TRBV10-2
CASSLADPRNTQYF
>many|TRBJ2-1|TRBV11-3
CASGRYNEQFF
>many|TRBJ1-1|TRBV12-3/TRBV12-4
CASTRTEGTEAFF
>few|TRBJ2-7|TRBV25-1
CASQPGGYYEQYF
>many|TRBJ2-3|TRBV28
CASRALIRSGTQYF
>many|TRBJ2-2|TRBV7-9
CASSLALRVTGELFF
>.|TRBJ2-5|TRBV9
CASSVEHRQETQYF
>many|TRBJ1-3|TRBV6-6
CASSYGGRVSGNTIYF
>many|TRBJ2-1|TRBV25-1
CASSDSGTGGIDNEQFF
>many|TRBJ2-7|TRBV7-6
CASSKASGRVREQYF
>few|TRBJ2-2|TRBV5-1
CASSLQGDSNTGELFF
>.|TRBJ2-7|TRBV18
CASSRGPRDRGYEQYF
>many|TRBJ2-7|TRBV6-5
CASSTAGGPSYEQYF
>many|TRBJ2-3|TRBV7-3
CASSLSSGADTQYF
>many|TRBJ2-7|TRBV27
CASSSKPPGVPEYF
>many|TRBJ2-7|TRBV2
CASSEPGLGYEQYF
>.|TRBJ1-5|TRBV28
CASSAQGLYSNQPQHF
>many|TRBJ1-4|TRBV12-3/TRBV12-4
CASIQDRSNEKLFF
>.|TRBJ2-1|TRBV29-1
CSVPSGPSSYNEQFF
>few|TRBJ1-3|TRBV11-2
CASSLTNQGISGNTIYF